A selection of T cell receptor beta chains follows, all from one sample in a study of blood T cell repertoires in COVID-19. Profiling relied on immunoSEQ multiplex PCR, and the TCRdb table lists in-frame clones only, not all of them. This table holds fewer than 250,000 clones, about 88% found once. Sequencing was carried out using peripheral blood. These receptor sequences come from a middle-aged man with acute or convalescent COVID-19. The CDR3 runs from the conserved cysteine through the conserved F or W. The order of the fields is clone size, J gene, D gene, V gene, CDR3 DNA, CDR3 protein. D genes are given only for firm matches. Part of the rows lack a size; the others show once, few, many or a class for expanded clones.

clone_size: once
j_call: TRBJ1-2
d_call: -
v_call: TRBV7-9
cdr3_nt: TGTGCCAGCAGCTTTGAGATCAGGCTCTATGGCTACACCTTC
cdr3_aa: CASSFEIRLYGYTF

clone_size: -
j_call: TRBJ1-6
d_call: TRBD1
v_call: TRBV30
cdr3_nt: TGTGCCTGGAGTTCCGGGACAGAAGCCCTCCCCCATAATTCACCCCTCCACTTT
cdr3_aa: CAWSSGTEALPHNSPLHF

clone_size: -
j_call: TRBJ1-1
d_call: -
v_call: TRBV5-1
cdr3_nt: TGCGCCAGCACTTTCCTCTACGGCACTGAAGCTTTCTTT
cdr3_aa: CASTFLYGTEAFF

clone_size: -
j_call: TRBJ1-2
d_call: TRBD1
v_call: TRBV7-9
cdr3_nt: TGTGCCAGCAGCCTGACAGGGGTTGATAGTGGCTACACCTTC
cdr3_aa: CASSLTGVDSGYTF

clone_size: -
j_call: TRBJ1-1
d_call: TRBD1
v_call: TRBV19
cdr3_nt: TGTGCCACCGGACCCGACAGGGGCCAAGCTTTCTTT
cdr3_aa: CATGPDRGQAFF

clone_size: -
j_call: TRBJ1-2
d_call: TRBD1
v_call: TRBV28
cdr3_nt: TGTGCCAGCAGTCGGACAGGGGGCTACTATGGCTACACCTTC
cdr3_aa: CASSRTGGYYGYTF

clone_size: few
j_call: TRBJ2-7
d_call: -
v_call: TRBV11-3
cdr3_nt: TGTGCCAGCAGCCAGGGTACGCAAGAGCAGTACTTC
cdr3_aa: CASSQGTQEQYF

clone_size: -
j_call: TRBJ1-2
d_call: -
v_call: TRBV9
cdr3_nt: TGTGCCAGCAATTCGGACTACTATGGCTACACCTTC
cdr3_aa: CASNSDYYGYTF

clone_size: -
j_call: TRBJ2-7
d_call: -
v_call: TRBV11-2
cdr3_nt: TGTGCCAGCAGCTTAGGGCCCGAGCAGTACTTC
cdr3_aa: CASSLGPEQYF

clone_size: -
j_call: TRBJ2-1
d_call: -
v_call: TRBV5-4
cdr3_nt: TGTGCCAGCAGTAACTCGGGGGGCCACCACTACAATGAGCAGTTCTTC
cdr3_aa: CASSNSGGHHYNEQFF

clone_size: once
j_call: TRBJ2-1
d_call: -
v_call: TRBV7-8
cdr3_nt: TGTGCCAGCAGCCGACGGGTCAGCTCCTACAATGAGCAGTTCTTC
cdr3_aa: CASSRRVSSYNEQFF

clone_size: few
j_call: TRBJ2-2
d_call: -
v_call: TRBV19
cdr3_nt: TGTGCCTCAAGTGTCAGCGGCAACACCGGGGAGCTGTTTTTT
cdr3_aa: CASSVSGNTGELFF

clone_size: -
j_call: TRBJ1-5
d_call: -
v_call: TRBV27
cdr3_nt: TGTGCCAGCATCCCGACACTCCGCAATCAGCCCCAGCATTTT
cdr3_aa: CASIPTLRNQPQHF

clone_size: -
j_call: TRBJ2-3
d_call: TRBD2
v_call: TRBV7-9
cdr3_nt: TGTGCCAGCAGCGCCCACCTGGTATTAGCGGGCGGCGGGGATACGCAGTATTTT
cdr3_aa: CASSAHLVLAGGGDTQYF

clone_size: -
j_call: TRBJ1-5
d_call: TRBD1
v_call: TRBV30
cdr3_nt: TGTGCCTGGAGTCGGGACAGCCGGAGGAGCAATCAGCCCCAGCATTTT
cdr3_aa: CAWSRDSRRSNQPQHF

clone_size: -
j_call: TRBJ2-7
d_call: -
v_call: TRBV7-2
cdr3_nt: TGTGCCAGCAGCTTAGGGGCTTTTACTGGCGAGCAGTACTTC
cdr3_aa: CASSLGAFTGEQYF

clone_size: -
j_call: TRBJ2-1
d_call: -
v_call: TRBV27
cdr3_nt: TGTGCCACCGAGTTTATAAATGAGCAGTTCTTC
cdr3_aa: CATEFINEQFF

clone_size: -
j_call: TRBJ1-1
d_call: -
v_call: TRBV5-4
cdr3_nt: TGTGCCAGCAGCCGCGACAGGAACACTGAAGCTTTCTTT
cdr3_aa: CASSRDRNTEAFF

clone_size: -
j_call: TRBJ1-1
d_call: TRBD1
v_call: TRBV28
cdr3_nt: TGTGCCAGCAGTTTATGGGACAGGGGGGAAAGTGAAGCTTTCTTT
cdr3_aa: CASSLWDRGESEAFF

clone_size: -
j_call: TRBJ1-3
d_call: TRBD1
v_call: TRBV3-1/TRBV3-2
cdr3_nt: TGTGCCACGAGACAGGGTTCTGGAAACACCATATATTTT
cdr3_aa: CATRQGSGNTIYF

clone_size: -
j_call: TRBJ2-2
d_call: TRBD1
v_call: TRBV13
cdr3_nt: TGTGCCAGCAGATCCGAAGGACAGGGAAAGAACACCGGGGAGCTGTTTTTT
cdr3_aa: CASRSEGQGKNTGELFF

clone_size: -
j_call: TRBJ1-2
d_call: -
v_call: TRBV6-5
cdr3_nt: TGTGCCAGCAGCACAGGAGGGAATGGCTACACCTTC
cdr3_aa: CASSTGGNGYTF

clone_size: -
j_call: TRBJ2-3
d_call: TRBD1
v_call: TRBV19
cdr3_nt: TGTGCCAGTAGTGACAGGGGTAGAGGGGATACGCAGTATTTT
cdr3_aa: CASSDRGRGDTQYF

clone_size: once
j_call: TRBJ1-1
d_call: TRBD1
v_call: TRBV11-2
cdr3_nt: TGTGCCAGCAGCCCCTGGGGACAGGGGGACACTGAAGCTTTCTTT
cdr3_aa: CASSPWGQGDTEAFF

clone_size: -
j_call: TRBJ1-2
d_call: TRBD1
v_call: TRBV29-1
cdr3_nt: TGCAGCGTCGGGACAGACTATGGCTACACCTTC
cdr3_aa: CSVGTDYGYTF

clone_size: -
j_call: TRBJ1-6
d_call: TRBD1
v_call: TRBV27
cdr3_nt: TGTGCCAGCAGTTCAGGGGGTTCACCCCTCCACTTT
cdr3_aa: CASSSGGSPLHF

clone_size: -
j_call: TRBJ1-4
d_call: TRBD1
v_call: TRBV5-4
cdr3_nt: TGTGCCAGCAGCTTGGCCGGTAGACAGGGTGACGATGAAAAACTGTTTTTT
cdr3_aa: CASSLAGRQGDDEKLFF

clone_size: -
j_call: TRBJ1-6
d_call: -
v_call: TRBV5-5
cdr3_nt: TGTGCCAGCAGCGGTGGACAGTCTCTGAGCTCCTATAATTCACCCCTCCACTTT
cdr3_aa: CASSGGQSLSSYNSPLHF

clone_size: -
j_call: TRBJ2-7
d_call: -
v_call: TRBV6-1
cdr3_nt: TGTGCCAGCAGTGAAAGTTTATCGACATCCTACGAGCAGTACTTC
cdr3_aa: CASSESLSTSYEQYF

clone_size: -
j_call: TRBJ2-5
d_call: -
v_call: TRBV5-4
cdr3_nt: TGTGCCAGCAGCGAAACAACCTGGTACCAAGAGACCCAGTACTTC
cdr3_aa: CASSETTWYQETQYF

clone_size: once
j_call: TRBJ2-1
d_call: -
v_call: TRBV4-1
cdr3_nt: TGCGCCAGCAGCCCGGGGTTGTTAAATGAGCAGTTCTTC
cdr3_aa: CASSPGLLNEQFF

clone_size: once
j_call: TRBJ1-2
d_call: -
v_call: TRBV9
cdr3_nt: TGTGCCAGCAGCGTCCAGGGGCGGACCAACTATGGCTACACCTTC
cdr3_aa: CASSVQGRTNYGYTF

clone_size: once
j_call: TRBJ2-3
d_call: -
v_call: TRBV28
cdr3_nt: TGTGCCAGCACTAGGGACACTAGCACAGATACGCAGTATTTT
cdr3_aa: CASTRDTSTDTQYF

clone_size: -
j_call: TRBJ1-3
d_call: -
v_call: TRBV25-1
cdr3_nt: TGTGCCAGCAGTGTTCCCGGAGGGGGAAACACCATATATTTT
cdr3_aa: CASSVPGGGNTIYF

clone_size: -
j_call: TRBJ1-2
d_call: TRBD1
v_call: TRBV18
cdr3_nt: TGTGCCAGCTCACCAATGGGACAGTCCTATGGCTACACCTTC
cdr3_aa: CASSPMGQSYGYTF

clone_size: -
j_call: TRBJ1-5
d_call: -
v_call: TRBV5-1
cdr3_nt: TGCGCCAGCAGCTTGGAAGGTCCGACGGGATATCAGCCCCAGCATTTT
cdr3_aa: CASSLEGPTGYQPQHF

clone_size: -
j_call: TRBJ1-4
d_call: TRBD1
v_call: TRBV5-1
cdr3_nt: TGCGCCAGCAGGGATATTCTCTCGGACAGGGGAGATGAAAAACTGTTTTTT
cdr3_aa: CASRDILSDRGDEKLFF

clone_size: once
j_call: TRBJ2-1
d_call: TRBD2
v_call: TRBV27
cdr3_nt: TGTGCCAGCAGTTCATTGACTAGCGGGGGAGAGGGTGAGCAGTTCTTC
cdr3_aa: CASSSLTSGGEGEQFF

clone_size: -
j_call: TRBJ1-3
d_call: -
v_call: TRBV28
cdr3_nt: TGTGCCAGCAGTTTAGGGGTACAGGTTAGCTCTGGAAACACCATATATTTT
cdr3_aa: CASSLGVQVSSGNTIYF

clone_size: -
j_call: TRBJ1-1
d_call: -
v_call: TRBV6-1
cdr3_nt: TGTGCCAGCAGTGAAACCCGACAGGAAGCTTTCTTT
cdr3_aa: CASSETRQEAFF